This T cell receptor (beta chain) emerged from a study of CD8 T cells in ankylosing spondylitis (dated by TCRdb to between 2016 and 2019). Concerning the study at large: The study set out to find disease-linked TCR variants by profiling T cell receptor beta repertoires in ankylosing spondylitis patients and healthy donors. The full study cohort comprised 25 ankylosing spondylitis patients and approximately 100 healthy donors. Samples of peripheral blood were taken, and for ankylosing spondylitis patients, synovial fluid was collected as well.

The sample holds many counts of this clonotype. It has no known antigen specificity. The record has no base qualities; no much larger clone is one base away. TCRdb lists the instrument as Illumina HiSeq 2500. TCR beta libraries were prepared by quantitative 5'-RACE with molecular barcodes. Per the source publication's procedure: To identify disease-linked TCR variants, a new computational method was used, one built on a probabilistic model of VDJ rearrangement. The public reads were quality trimmed at Q25 with fastp and then assembled into clones with MiXCR by TCRdb, keeping productive beta chains. Each CDR3 protein gets just one entry, which takes the most common genes and DNA from the rows behind it. It is TCRdb's table, rather than the study itself, that gives the V and J calls and clone size. This sample is represented by some 120,000 distinct CDR3 sequences; 7% of them were singletons. The ten largest make up 10% to 15% of the sample.

The CDR3 starts with the cysteine, ends with the phenylalanine, and has 15 residues. The only DNA kept is the CDR3, 45 bases in frame from the first base. Relative to germline, V is missing 0 bases and J is missing 5 bases, with 6 bases of the junction outside any gene match. CDR1 is given as SEHNR and CDR2 as FQNEAQ, both from the germline V gene (reference sequence). Findings and caveats that apply to the study as a whole: The disease-linked clones showed a CD8+ phenotype and occurred at relatively low frequencies in peripheral blood. The disease-linked clones were reported to be significantly enriched in matched synovial fluid samples from ankylosing spondylitis patients. Some TCR beta motif variants had previously been reported in synovial fluid and blood of reactive arthritis patients, which suggested common disease-initiation mechanisms. Blood from ankylosing spondylitis patients appeared to be characterized by a TCR beta motif composed of roughly eight highly homologous amino acid variants.

The TCR sequence derives from a male donor with ankylosing spondylitis or in good health (not recorded which). The chain was built from TRBV7-9 and TRBJ2-7, and TRBD1 matches 8 of the central bases. The sequenced material came from blood, either unsorted or a sorted T cell fraction (not recorded which). The DNA reads as follows: TGTGCCAGCAGCTTAGCGCGAACAGGGGGAAACGAGCAGTACTTC. Translated, it gives CASSLARTGGNEQYF.